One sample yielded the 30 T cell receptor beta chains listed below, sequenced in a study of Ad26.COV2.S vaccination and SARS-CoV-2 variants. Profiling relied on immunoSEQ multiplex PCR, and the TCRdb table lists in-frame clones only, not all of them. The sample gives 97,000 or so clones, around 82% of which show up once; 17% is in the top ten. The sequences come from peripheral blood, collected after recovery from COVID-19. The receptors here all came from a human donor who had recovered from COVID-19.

The CDR3 DNA reads TGTGCCCTCAAGAGGACGGGAAAAACGAACACTGAAGCTTTCTTT. Its translation: CALKRTGKTNTEAFF. The J gene is TRBJ1-1, the V gene TRBV5-4; D uncertain. This CDR3 contains 15 residues. Germline CDR1 reads SGHNT; CDR2 reads YYREEE (reference sequence). The ends were cut back, 10 bases at V and 1 base at J, with 20 bases in the middle.

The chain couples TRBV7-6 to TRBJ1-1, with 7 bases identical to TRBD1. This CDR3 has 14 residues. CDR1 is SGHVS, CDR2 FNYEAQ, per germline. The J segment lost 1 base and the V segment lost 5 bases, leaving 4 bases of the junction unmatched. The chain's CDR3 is CASSVRGSNTEAFF. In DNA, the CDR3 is TGTGCCAGCAGCGTCAGGGGGTCGAACACTGAAGCTTTCTTT.

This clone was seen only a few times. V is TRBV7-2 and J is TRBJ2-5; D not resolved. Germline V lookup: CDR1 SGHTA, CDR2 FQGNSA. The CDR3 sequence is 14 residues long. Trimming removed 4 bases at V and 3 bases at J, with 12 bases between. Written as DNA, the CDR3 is TGTGCCAGCAGCTCTCAAGACTCCGAAGAGACCCAGTACTTC. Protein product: CASSSQDSEETQYF.

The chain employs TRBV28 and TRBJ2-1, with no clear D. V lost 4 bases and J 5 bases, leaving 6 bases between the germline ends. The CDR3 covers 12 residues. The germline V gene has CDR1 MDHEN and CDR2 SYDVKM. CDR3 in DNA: TGTGCCAGCAGTTGGCTTAACAATGAGCAGTTCTTC. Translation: CASSWLNNEQFF.

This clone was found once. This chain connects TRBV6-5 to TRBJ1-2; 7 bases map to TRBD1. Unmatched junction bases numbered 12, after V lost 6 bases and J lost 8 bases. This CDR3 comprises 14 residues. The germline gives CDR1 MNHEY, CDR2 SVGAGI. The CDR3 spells CASSLAQPGGGYTF. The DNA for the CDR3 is TGTGCCAGCAGCCTAGCACAGCCAGGGGGAGGCTACACCTTC.

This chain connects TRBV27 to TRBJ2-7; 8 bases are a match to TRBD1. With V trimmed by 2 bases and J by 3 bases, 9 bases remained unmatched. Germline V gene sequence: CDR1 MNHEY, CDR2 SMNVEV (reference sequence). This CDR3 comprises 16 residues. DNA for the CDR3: TGTGCCAGCAGTTTAACGAGCCGGACAGGGCTCTACGAGCAGTACTTC. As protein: CASSLTSRTGLYEQYF.

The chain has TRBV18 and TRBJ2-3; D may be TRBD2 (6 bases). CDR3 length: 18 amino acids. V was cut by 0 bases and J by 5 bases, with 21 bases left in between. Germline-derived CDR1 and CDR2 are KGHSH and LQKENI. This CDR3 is CASSPPRRGPPEGDTQYF. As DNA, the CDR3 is TGTGCCAGCTCACCACCGCGGAGGGGACCCCCCGAGGGAGATACGCAGTATTTT.

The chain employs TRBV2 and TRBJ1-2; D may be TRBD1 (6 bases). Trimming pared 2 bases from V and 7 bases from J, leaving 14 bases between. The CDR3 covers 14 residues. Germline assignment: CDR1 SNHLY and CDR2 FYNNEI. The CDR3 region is CASSERGRGSGYTF. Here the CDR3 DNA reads TGTGCCAGCAGTGAACGTGGCAGGGGATCTGGCTACACCTTC.

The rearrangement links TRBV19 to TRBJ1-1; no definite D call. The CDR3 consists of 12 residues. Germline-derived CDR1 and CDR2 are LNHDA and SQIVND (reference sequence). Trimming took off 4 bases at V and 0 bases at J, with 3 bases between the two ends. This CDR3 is CASSRLNTEAFF. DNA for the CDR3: TGTGCCAGTAGTAGATTGAACACTGAAGCTTTCTTT. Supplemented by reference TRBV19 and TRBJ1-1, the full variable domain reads DGGITQSPKYLFRKEGQNVTLSCEQNLNHDAMYWYRQDPGQGLRLIYYSQIVNDFQKGDIAEGYSVSREKKESFPLTVTSAQKNPTAFYLCASSRLNTEAFFGQGTRLTVV.

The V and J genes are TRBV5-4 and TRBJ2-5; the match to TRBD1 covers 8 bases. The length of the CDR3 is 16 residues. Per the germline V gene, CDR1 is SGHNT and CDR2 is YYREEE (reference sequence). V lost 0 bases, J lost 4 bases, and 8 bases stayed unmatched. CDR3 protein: CASSLGGQGAPETQYF. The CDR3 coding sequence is TGTGCCAGCAGCTTGGGGGGGCAGGGGGCCCCAGAGACCCAGTACTTC.

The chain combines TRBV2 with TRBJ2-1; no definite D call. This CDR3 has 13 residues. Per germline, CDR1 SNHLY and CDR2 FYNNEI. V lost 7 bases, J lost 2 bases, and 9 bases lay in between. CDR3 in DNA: TGTGCCAGCAATATGGTCCCCTACAATGAGCAGTTCTTC. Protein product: CASNMVPYNEQFF.

CDR3 residues: CASQGEYGYTF. The CDR3 DNA follows: TGTGCCAGTCAGGGGGAGTATGGCTACACCTTC. This sequence joins TRBV6-5 and TRBJ1-2, with TRBD1 identical over 7 bases. Trimming at V came to 9 bases and at J to 5 bases, leaving 3 bases not matched to a gene. CDR1 is MNHEY, CDR2 SVGAGI, per germline. The length of the CDR3 is 11 residues.

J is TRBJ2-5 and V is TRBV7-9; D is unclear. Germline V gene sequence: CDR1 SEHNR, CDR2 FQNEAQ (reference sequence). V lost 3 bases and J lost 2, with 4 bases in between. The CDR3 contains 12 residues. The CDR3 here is CASSFRQETQYF. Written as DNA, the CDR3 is TGTGCCAGCAGCTTCAGGCAAGAGACCCAGTACTTC. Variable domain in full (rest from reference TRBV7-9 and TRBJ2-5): DTGVSQNPRHKITKRGQNVTFRCDPISEHNRLYWYRQTLGQGPEFLTYFQNEAQLEKSRLLSDRFSAERPKGSFSTLEIQRTEQGDSAMYLCASSFRQETQYFGPGTRLLVL.

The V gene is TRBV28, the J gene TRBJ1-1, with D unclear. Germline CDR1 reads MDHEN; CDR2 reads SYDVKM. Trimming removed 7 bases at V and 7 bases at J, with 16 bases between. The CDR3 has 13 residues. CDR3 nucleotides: TGTGCCAGCATGACCCTAATGGGGAATGAAGCTTTCTTT. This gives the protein CASMTLMGNEAFF. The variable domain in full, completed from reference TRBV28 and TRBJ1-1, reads DVKVTQSSRYLVKRTGEKVFLECVQDMDHENMFWYRQDPGLGLRLIYFSYDVKMKEKGDIPEGYSVSREKKERFSLILESASTNQTSMYLCASMTLMGNEAFFGQGTRLTVV.

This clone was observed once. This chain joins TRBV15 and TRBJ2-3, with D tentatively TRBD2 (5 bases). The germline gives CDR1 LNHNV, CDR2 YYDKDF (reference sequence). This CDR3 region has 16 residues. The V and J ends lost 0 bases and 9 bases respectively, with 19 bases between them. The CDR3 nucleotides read TGTGCCACCAGCAGAGATCCCAACACCGAGGGTGGAACGCAGTATTTT. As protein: CATSRDPNTEGGTQYF.

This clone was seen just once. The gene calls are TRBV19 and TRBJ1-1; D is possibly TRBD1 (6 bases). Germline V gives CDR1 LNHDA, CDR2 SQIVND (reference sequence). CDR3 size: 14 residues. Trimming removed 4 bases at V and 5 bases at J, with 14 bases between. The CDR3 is CASSTAGQGTEAFF. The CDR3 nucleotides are TGTGCCAGTAGTACCGCAGGTCAGGGGACTGAAGCTTTCTTT.

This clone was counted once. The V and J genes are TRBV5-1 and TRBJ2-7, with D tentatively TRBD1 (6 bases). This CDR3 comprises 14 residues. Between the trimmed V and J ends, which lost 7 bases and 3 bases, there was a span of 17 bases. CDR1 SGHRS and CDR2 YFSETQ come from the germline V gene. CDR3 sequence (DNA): TGCGCCAGCCAAGAATTTGGACAGAACTACGAGCAGTACTTC. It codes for CASQEFGQNYEQYF.

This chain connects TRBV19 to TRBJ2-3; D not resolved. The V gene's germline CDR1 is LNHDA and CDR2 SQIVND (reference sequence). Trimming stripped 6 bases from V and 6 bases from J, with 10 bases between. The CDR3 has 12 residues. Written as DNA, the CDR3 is TGTGCCAGTAGCCCTACTAAGGATACGCAGTATTTT. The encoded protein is CASSPTKDTQYF.

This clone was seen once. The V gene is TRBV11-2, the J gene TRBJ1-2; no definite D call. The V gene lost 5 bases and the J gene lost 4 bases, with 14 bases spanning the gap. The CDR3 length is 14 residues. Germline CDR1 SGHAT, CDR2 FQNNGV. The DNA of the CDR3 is TGTGCCAGCAGCCCCCAACTTGACGGCTATGGCTACACCTTC. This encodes CASSPQLDGYGYTF. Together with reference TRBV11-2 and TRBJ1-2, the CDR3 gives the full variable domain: EAGVAQSPRYKIIEKRQSVAFWCNPISGHATLYWYQQILGQGPKLLIQFQNNGVVDDSQLPKDRFSAERLKGVDSTLKIQPAKLEDSAVYLCASSPQLDGYGYTFGSGTRLTVV.

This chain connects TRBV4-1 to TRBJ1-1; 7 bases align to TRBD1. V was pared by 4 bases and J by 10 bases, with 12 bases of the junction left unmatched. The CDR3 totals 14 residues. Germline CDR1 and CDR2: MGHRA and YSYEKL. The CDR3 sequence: CASSLRDSSEGAFF. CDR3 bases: TGCGCCAGCAGCCTCCGGGACAGTTCGGAGGGAGCTTTCTTT.

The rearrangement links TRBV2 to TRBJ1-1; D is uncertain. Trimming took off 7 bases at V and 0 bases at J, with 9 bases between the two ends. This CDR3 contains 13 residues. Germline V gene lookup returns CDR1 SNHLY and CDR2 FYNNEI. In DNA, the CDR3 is TGTGCCAGCACTCCAGCTATGAACACTGAAGCTTTCTTT. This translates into CASTPAMNTEAFF.

The CDR3 DNA is TGTGCCAGCAGCACGACAGATACGCAGTATTTT. Translating gives CASSTTDTQYF. The V gene is TRBV7-2, the J gene TRBJ2-3; D gene unclear. Germline CDR1 reads SGHTA; CDR2 reads FQGNSA. This CDR3 comprises 11 residues. Trimming took 5 bases from V and 3 from J, leaving 3 bases between them.

The CDR3 region is CASNNPSGDTLYEQYF. The CDR3 DNA follows: TGTGCCAGCAACAACCCAAGTGGCGACACCCTTTACGAGCAGTACTTC. This rearrangement joins TRBV7-9 to TRBJ2-7, with no clear D. This CDR3 is built from 16 residues. Germline V gives CDR1 SEHNR, CDR2 FQNEAQ (reference sequence). V shed 7 bases and J shed 4 bases, with 23 bases lying between them.

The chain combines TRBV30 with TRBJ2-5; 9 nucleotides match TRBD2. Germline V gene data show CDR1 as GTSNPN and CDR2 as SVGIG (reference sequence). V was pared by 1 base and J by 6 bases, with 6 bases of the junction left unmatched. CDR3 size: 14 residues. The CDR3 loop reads CAWSDGTSMKTQYF. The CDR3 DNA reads TGTGCCTGGAGTGACGGGACTAGCATGAAGACCCAGTACTTC.

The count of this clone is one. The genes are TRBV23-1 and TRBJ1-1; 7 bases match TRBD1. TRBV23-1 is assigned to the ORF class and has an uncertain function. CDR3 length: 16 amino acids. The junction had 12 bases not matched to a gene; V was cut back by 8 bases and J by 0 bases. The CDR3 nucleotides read TGCGCCAGCCTTCGGGGAGGGACAGCCATGAACACTGAAGCTTTCTTT. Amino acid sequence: CASLRGGTAMNTEAFF.

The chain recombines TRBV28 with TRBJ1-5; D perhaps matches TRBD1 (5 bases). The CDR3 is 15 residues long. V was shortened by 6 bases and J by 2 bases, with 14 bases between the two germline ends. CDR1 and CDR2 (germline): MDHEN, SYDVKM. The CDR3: CASRASRGGNQPQHF. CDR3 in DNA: TGTGCCAGCAGGGCCAGCCGAGGGGGCAATCAGCCCCAGCATTTT.

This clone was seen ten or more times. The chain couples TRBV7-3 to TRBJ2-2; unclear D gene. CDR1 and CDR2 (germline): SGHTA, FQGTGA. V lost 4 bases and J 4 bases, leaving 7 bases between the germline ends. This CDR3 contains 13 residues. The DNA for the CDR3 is TGTGCCAGCAGCTCCAATCCCACCGGGGAGCTGTTTTTT. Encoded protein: CASSSNPTGELFF.

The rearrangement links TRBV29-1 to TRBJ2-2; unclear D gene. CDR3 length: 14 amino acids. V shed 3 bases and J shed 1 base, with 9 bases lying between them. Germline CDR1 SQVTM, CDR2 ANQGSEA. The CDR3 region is CSVEWWENTGELFF. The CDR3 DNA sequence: TGCAGCGTTGAGTGGTGGGAGAACACCGGGGAGCTGTTTTTT.

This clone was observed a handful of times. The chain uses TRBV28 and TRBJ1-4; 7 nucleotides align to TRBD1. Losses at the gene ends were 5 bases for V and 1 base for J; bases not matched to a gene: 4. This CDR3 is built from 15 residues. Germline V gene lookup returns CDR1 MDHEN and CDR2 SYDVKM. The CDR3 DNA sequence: TGTGCCAGCAGTGCGAACAGGGGAACTAATGAAAAACTGTTTTTT. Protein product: CASSANRGTNEKLFF.

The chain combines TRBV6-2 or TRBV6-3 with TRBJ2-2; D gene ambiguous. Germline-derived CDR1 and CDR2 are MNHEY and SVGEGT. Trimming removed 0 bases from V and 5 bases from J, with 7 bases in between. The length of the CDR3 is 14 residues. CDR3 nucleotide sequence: TGTGCCAGCAGTTACTCGACTGGGACCGGGGAGCTGTTTTTT. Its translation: CASSYSTGTGELFF.